Given below is one T cell receptor beta chain in context. Its specificity is not known. The PCR employed 60 Vbeta primers together with 13 Jbeta primers. Produced via immunoSEQ multiplex PCR; TCRdb's table is partial and in-frame only. This sample has roughly 170,000 clones, with 60% to 80% found just once. This entry is derived from a study of cytomegalovirus exposure and HLA in healthy donors. Study observations and caveats: More than 15,000 TCR beta sequences were associated with HLA alleles at 0.05 false discovery rate in a later analysis.

Per germline, CDR1 LNHNV and CDR2 YYDKDF (reference sequence). V shed 1 base and J 0 bases; nucleotides not matched to a gene: 7. The CDR3 runs 19 residues. The genes are TRBV15 and TRBJ2-7; TRBD2 matches at 15 bases. The origin of this receptor is a woman aged 45-65 years in good health and CMV-seropositive. The specimen sequenced was PBMCs. CDR3 loop: CATSRGGTSGGYYSYEQYF. The CDR3 DNA is TGTGCCACCAGCAGAGGGGGGACTAGCGGGGGGTATTACTCCTACGAGCAGTACTTC.